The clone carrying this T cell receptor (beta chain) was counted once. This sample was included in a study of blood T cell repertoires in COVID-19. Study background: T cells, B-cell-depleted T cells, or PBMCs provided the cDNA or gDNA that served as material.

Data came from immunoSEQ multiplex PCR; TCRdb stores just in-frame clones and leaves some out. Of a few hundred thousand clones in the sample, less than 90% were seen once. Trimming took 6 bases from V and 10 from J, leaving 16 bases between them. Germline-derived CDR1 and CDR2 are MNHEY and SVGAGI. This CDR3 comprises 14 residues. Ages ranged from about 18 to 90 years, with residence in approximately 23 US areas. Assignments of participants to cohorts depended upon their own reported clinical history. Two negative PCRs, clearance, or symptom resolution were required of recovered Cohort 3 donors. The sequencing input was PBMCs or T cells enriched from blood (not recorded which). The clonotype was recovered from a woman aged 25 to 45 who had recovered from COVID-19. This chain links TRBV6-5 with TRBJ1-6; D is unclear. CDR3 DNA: TGTGCCAGCAGGACACTTGAGATCCCGTCACCCCTCCACTTT. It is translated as CASRTLEIPSPLHF.